This T cell receptor beta chain appears in the sequencing data of a study of T-cell memory formation after mild COVID-19. Whole-study findings and limits: What remained unconfirmed was the SARS-CoV-2 specificity of second-wave clones peaking on day 37. Several responding clones turned up in pre-infection memory, indicating that cross-reactive memory may have taken part.

On this clonotype itself: Its antigen is undetermined.

MiXCR was run by TCRdb on the 5' RACE reads, yielding one entry per CDR3 protein. The sample lists approximately 150,000 distinct CDR3 sequences, approximately 21% seen once, with approximately 2% in the top ten. Trimming at V came to 11 bases and at J to 4 bases, leaving 10 bases not matched to a gene. The germline gives CDR1 ENHRY, CDR2 SYGVKD. There are 14 residues in the CDR3. This clonotype was sampled from an adult woman who had mild COVID-19 (a few samples of this study predate the infection). Cell type and time point are not known. This chain connects TRBV10-3 to TRBJ2-3, with TRBD2 matching over 9 bases. The sequenced material came from PBMCs or a T cell subset sorted from them (not recorded which). This CDR3 is CAAGEGLASDTQYF. CDR3 nucleotides: TGTGCCGCCGGAGAGGGACTAGCATCAGATACGCAGTATTTT.